This TCR beta chain comes out of a study of CD8 T cells in ankylosing spondylitis. This CDR3 has 15 residues. Germline V gives CDR1 SQVTM, CDR2 ANQGSEA. J was trimmed by 5 bases and V by 5 bases; bases with no gene match: 9. Each CDR3 protein gets one entry after TCRdb re-called the 5' RACE reads with MiXCR. The table lists 180,000 or so distinct CDR3 sequences, approximately 10% of them singletons. This clonotype was observed at least ten times. Sequenced: blood, either unsorted or a sorted T cell fraction (not recorded which). The chain combines TRBV29-1 with TRBJ2-1, with 10 positions matching TRBD1. The sequence was obtained from a male donor with ankylosing spondylitis or in good health (not recorded which). The CDR3 here is CSVRGGTGVNNEQFF. CDR3 bases: TGCAGCGTTCGAGGCGGGACAGGGGTTAACAATGAGCAGTTCTTC.